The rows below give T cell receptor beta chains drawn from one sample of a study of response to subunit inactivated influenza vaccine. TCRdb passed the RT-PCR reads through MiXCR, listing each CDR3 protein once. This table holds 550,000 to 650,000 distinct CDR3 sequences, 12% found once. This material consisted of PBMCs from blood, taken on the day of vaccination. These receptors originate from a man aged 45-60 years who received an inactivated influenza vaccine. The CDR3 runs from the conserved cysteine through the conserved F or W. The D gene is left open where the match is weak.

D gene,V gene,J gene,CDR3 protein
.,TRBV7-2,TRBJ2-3,CASSLIVVPDTQYF
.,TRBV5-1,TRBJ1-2,CASSFEPNYGYTF
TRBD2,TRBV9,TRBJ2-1,CASSVATSGRNEQFF
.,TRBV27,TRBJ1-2,CASSFKGNGFQGYGYTF
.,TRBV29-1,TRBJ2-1,CSVERAGLDNEQFF
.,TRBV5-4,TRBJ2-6,CASSIPAGQFGANVLTF
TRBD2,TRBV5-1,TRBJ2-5,CASSLAPSGSLLETQYF
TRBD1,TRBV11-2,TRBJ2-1,CASSKDRAFTNEQFF
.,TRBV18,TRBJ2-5,CASKPTDQETQYF
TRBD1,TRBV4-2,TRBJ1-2,CASSHGQRTGKRSYTF
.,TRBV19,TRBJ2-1,CASSMANRHNEQFF
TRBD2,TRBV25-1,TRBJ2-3,CASSESPSGGAADTQYF
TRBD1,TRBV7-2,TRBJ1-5,CASSLDGARGLQPQHF
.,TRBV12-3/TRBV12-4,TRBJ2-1,CASSFQGLNEQFF
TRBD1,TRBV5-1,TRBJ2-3,CASSLAELGQGPDTQYF
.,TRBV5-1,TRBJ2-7,CASSLGAGYEQYF
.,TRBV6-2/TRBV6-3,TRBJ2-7,CASRQPGHEQYF
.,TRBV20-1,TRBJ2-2,CSARESGNTWELFF
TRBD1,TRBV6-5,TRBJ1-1,CASSYGTGGRGTEAFF
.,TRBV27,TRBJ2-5,CASSLGVRETQYF
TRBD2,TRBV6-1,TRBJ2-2,CASSIIAGDVTGELFF
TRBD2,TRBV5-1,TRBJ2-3,CASSLGPAGGRDTQYF
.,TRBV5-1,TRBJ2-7,CASSLGGRPGEQYF
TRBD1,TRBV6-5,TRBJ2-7,CASSYSSPGQHHYEQYF
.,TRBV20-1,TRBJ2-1,CSAGYRINYNEQFF
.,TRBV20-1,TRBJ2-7,CSALDRTRTYEQYF
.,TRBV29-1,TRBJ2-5,CSVSLRYQETQYF
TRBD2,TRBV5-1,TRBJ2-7,CASKPTSDYEQYF
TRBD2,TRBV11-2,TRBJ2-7,CASSSIKEPLTSGISYEQYF
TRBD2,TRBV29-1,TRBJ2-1,CSVILGREGLYNEQFF
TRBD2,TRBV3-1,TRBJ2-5,CASSPGLAEKETQYF
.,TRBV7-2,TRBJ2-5,CASSPGLKMTQYF
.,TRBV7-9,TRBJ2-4,CASSFPRRLDPENIQYF
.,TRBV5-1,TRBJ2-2,CASIDQNTGELFF
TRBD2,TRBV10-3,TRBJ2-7,CAIMAGEAYEQYF
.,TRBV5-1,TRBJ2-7,CASSPRGFRSYEQYF
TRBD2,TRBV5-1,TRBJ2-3,CASSLDGTSGTDTQYF
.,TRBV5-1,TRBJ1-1,CASSDNWAVNTEAFF
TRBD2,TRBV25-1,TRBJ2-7,CASSGLAGGTGEQYF
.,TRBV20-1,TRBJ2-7,CSARPSSYSYEQYF
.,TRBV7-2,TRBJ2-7,CASSRLGAKSYEQYF